This TCR beta chain was recorded in a study of blood T cells in healthy people across ages. Notes on the study in general: Strongly correlated with naive T cell percentage was TCR beta diversity.

This clonotype was counted only a few times. Its antigen remains unknown. Using a J-beta primer mix together with a sample-barcoded 5' primer, a second PCR was run for about 6 to 11 cycles. A template-switch adaptor with 12 random nucleotides tagged each cDNA molecule. MiXCR, applied by TCRdb to the 5' RACE reads, yields one record per CDR3 protein. The repertoire holds approximately 780,000 distinct CDR3 sequences, with 20% to 30% as singletons. These data were also reused for a study on T cells of mothers and their children. As that report states: Thymic selection molds TCR recombination output in much the same way for related pairs as for unrelated pairs. Overlap ran slightly, non-significantly higher for related than unrelated mother-child pairs.

This TCR was sampled from a boy between 5 and 17 years old in good health. Specimen: blood.

Here the CDR3 reads CASSSDRDYEQYF. The CDR3 region has the DNA TGTGCCAGCAGCTCGGACAGGGATTACGAGCAGTACTTC. The rearrangement links TRBV13 to TRBJ2-7; 8 bases agree with TRBD1. Germline V gives CDR1 PRHDT, CDR2 FYEKMQ (reference sequence). Trimming took 4 bases from V and 4 from J; bases not matched to a gene: 3. CDR3 size: 13 residues. The complete variable domain, with remaining parts taken from reference TRBV13 and TRBJ2-7, reads AAGVIQSPRHLIKEKRETATLKCYPIPRHDTVYWYQQGPGQDPQFLISFYEKMQSDKGSIPDRFSAQQFSDYHSELNMSSLELGDSALYFCASSSDRDYEQYFGPGTRLTVT.